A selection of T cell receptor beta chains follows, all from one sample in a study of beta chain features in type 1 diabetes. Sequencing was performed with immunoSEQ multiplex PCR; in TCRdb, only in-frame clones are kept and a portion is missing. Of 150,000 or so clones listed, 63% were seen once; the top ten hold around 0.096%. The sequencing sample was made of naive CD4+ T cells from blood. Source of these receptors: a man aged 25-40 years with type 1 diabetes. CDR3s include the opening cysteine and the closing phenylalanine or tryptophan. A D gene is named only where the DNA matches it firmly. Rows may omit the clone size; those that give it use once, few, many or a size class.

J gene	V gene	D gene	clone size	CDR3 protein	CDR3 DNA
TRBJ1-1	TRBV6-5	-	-	CASGIKNTEAFF	TGTGCCAGCGGCATAAAGAACACTGAAGCTTTCTTT
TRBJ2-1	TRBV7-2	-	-	CASTVGGRVNNEQFF	TGTGCCAGCACCGTGGGCGGAAGGGTCAACAATGAGCAGTTCTTC
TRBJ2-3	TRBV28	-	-	CASSQDPDTQYF	TGTGCCAGCAGTCAAGACCCAGATACGCAGTATTTT
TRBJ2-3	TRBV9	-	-	CASSVGTADTQYF	TGTGCCAGCAGCGTAGGGACAGCAGATACGCAGTATTTT
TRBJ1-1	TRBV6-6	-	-	CASSSLSWNTEAFF	TGTGCCAGCAGTTCCTTGTCTTGGAACACTGAAGCTTTCTTT
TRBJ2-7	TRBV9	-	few	CASSVSGTSYEQYF	TGTGCCAGCAGCGTAAGCGGCACCTCCTACGAGCAGTACTTC
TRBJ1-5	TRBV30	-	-	CAWSRTDYQPQHF	TGTGCCTGGAGTAGGACAGATTATCAGCCCCAGCATTTT
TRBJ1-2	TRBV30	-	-	CAWSVGQGVGYTF	TGTGCCTGGAGTGTGGGGCAGGGAGTCGGCTACACCTTC
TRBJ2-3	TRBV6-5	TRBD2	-	CASSYDGGATDTQYF	TGTGCCAGCAGTTACGACGGGGGGGCCACAGATACGCAGTATTTT
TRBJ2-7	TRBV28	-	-	CASSLLREQYF	TGTGCCAGCAGTTTACTAAGAGAGCAGTACTTC
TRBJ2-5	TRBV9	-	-	CASSVGIGGASETQYF	TGTGCCAGCAGCGTAGGTATCGGCGGCGCGAGCGAGACCCAGTACTTC
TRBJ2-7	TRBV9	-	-	CASSAESGGGIYEQYF	TGTGCCAGCAGCGCCGAGAGTGGGGGCGGTATCTACGAGCAGTACTTC
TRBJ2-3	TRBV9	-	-	CASSVRGSTDTQYF	TGTGCCAGCAGCGTAAGAGGTAGCACAGATACGCAGTATTTT
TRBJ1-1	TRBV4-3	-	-	CASSQEAEGEAFF	TGCGCCAGCAGCCAAGAAGCTGAAGGGGAAGCTTTCTTT
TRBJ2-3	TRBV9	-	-	CASSVSDPGDTQYF	TGTGCCAGCAGCGTATCTGACCCTGGGGATACGCAGTATTTT
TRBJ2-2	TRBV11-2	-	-	CASSLGLDTGELFF	TGTGCCAGCAGCCTAGGTCTAGACACCGGGGAGCTGTTTTTT
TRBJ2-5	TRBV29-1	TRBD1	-	CSAPGQGVETQYF	TGCAGCGCTCCCGGACAGGGGGTAGAGACCCAGTACTTC
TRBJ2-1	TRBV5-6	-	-	CASRTHDNEQFF	TGTGCCAGCAGGACTCACGACAATGAGCAGTTCTTC
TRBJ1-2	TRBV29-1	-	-	CSGAGPWDTDGYTF	TGCAGCGGGGCCGGGCCGTGGGATACTGATGGCTACACCTTC
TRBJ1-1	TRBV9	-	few	CASSIQGGDTEAFF	TGTGCCAGCAGCATACAGGGTGGCGACACTGAAGCTTTCTTT
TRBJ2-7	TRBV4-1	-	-	CASSQNHLYTYEQYF	TGCGCCAGCAGCCAAAACCACCTTTATACCTACGAGCAGTACTTC
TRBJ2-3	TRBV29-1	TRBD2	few	CSGGRTSGVADTQYF	TGCAGCGGTGGAAGGACTAGCGGGGTTGCAGATACGCAGTATTTT
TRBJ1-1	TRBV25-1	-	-	CASSTMNTEAFF	TGTGCCAGCAGTACGATGAACACTGAAGCTTTCTTT
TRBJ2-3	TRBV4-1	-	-	CASSQESLGDVIGTDTQYF	TGCGCCAGCAGCCAAGAATCACTCGGGGATGTAATTGGGACAGATACGCAGTATTTT
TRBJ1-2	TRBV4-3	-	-	CASSQVGRNYGYTF	TGCGCCAGCAGCCAAGTTGGAAGAAACTATGGCTACACCTTC
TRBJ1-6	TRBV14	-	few	CASSQVAGAYNSPLHF	TGTGCCAGCAGCCAAGTGGCAGGGGCTTATAATTCACCCCTCCACTTT
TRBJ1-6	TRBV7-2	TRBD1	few	CASTRTGYNSPLHF	TGTGCCAGCACCAGGACAGGGTATAATTCACCCCTCCACTTT
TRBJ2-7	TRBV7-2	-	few	CASSLSQTTPSYEQYF	TGTGCCAGCAGCTTATCACAGACAACACCCTCCTACGAGCAGTACTTC
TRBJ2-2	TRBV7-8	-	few	CASSLEGITGELFF	TGTGCCAGCAGCTTGGAGGGAATTACCGGGGAGCTGTTTTTT
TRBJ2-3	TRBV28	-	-	CASGSYRSPDTQYF	TGTGCCAGCGGGAGCTATAGGAGCCCAGATACGCAGTATTTT
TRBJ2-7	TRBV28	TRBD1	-	CASSLWRGQGDSYEQYF	TGTGCCAGCAGTTTATGGAGGGGCCAGGGGGACTCCTACGAGCAGTACTTC
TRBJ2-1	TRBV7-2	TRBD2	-	CASSLNPLAGGRNEQFF	TGTGCCAGCAGCTTAAACCCCCTAGCGGGGGGGCGGAATGAGCAGTTCTTC
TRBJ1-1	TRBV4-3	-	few	CASSQTRDTEAFF	TGCGCCAGCAGCCAAACACGGGACACTGAAGCTTTCTTT
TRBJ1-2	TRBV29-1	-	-	CSVSDPAYGYTF	TGCAGCGTGTCCGACCCGGCCTATGGCTACACCTTC
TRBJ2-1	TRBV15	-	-	CATSRGERAWKFF	TGTGCCACCAGCAGGGGTGAAAGGGCTTGGAAGTTCTTC
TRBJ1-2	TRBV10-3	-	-	CAISEVKNGYTF	TGTGCCATCAGTGAAGTGAAAAATGGCTACACCTTC
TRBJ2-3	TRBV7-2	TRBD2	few	CASSFQRGRADTQYF	TGTGCCAGCAGCTTTCAGCGGGGACGGGCAGATACGCAGTATTTT
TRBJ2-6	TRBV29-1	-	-	CSVEADSGANVLTF	TGCAGCGTTGAGGCTGACTCTGGGGCCAACGTCCTGACTTTC
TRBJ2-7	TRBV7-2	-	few	CASSFTGSGDEQYF	TGTGCCAGCAGCTTTACAGGGTCTGGGGACGAGCAGTACTTC
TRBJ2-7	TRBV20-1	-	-	CSVIGGYEQYF	TGCAGTGTGATAGGGGGCTACGAGCAGTACTTC
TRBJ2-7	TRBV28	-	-	CASSLTGTVYEQYF	TGTGCCAGCAGTTTAACCGGGACGGTCTACGAGCAGTACTTC
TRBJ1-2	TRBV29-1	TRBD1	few	CSVVKAGGYYGYTF	TGCAGCGTTGTAAAGGCAGGGGGATACTATGGCTACACCTTC
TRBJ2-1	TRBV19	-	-	CASSIGTPLNEQFF	TGTGCCAGTAGTATTGGGACACCCCTCAATGAGCAGTTCTTC
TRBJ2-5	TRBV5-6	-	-	CASSLDDRKETQYF	TGTGCCAGCAGCTTGGACGACAGAAAAGAGACCCAGTACTTC
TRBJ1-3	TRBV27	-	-	CASSPTGRRNTIYF	TGTGCCAGCAGTCCTACAGGTCGTCGAAACACCATATATTTT
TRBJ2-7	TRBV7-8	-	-	CASSLAPGGPYEQYF	TGTGCCAGCAGCTTAGCACCCGGCGGGCCCTACGAGCAGTACTTC
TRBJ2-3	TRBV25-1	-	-	CASSEGARDTQYF	TGTGCCAGCAGTGAGGGGGCAAGAGATACGCAGTATTTT
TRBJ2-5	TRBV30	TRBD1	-	CAWSVRLGTGSKETQYF	TGTGCCTGGAGTGTACGTTTAGGGACAGGGAGCAAGGAGACCCAGTACTTC
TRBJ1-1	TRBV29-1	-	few	CSVSSEGGFF	TGCAGCGTCAGCAGTGAGGGGGGTTTCTTT
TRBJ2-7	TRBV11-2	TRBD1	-	CASSFRTGGHNEQYF	TGTGCCAGCAGCTTTCGGACAGGGGGCCATAACGAGCAGTACTTC
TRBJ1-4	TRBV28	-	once	CASRTGTLEKLFF	TGTGCCAGCAGAACCGGGACACTTGAAAAACTGTTTTTT
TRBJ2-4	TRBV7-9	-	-	CASGRTGYENIQYF	TGTGCCAGCGGCCGAACAGGGTACGAAAACATTCAGTACTTC
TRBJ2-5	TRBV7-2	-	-	CASSREIQTQYF	TGTGCCAGCAGCCGCGAAATTCAGACCCAGTACTTC
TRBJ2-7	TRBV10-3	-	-	CAINDGGTYEQYF	TGTGCCATCAATGACGGGGGCACCTACGAGCAGTACTTC